Sequencing of this T cell receptor beta chain was carried out in a study of somatic mutations in cytotoxic T cells in rheumatoid arthritis. The overall study: Patient blood (around 31 ml EDTA) was taken immediately after diagnosis and before treatment. Points from the study as a whole: CD8+ T-cell clonality showed no significant difference between rheumatoid arthritis patients and age-matched healthy controls.

Turning to this clone: Its antigen is not identified.

Germline V gene data show CDR1 as KGHSY and CDR2 as FQNENV. The CDR3 spans 12 residues. Between the trimmed V and J ends, which lost 0 bases and 6 bases, there was a span of 3 bases. Sequenced by immunoSEQ multiplex PCR; TCRdb stores in-frame clones only, minus some. The sample holds about 4,400 clones, about 88% seen once. Sequencing used CD8+ T cells sorted from blood. This TCR derives from a woman between 70 and 85 years old with rheumatoid arthritis. The gene calls are TRBV16 and TRBJ1-5; no reliable D call. CDR3 in amino acids: CASSQSSQPQHF. The CDR3 bases are TGTGCCAGCAGCCAATCTAGTCAGCCCCAGCATTTT.